The source of this TCR beta chain is a study of cytomegalovirus exposure and HLA in healthy donors. A few counts support this clone. The protocol was immunoSEQ multiplex PCR, while the TCRdb copy is restricted to in-frame clones and leaves out a portion. The repertoire holds around 180,000 clones, with more than 75% as singletons. The V end lost 4 bases, the J end lost 0 bases, and 12 bases lay between the germline ends. The CDR3 has 15 residues. CDR1 and CDR2 from the germline V gene are SGHRS and YFSETQ. The TCR was taken from a man between 18 and 29 years old in good health and CMV-seropositive. Sequenced: PBMCs. The chain uses TRBV5-1 and TRBJ2-3, with D perhaps matching TRBD1 (6 bases). The CDR3 region is CASSMGGQSTDTQYF. CDR3 nucleotides: TGCGCCAGCAGCATGGGTGGACAGAGCACAGATACGCAGTATTTT.